This T cell receptor (beta chain) emerged from a study of T cell responses to AZD1222 COVID-19 vaccine. Overall study context: Whether given at about 4 or about 12 weeks, second doses were pooled. The study, taken as a whole, reports: Recipients of two AZD1222 doses showed rising Spike-specific TCR breadth and depth. The study identified only a handful of AZD1222 recipients as seropositive at baseline. The donors showed a predominance of white British ancestry and of females, with possible underestimation of clonal diversity.

The protocol was immunoSEQ multiplex PCR, while the TCRdb copy is restricted to in-frame clones and leaves out a portion. The sample shows around 190,000 clones, 85% to 95% of them seen only once. Trimming shortened V by 1 base and J by 8 bases, and 8 bases separated the two germline ends. CDR1 is MDHEN, CDR2 SYDVKM, per germline. The CDR3 has 12 residues. This clone turned up a few times. What it binds is not known. This sample comprised peripheral blood, obtained on day 0 of AZD1222 vaccination. The chain employs TRBV28 and TRBJ1-2; D is ambiguous. This receptor was taken from an adult in good health. CDR3 in DNA: TGTGCCAGCAGTTTATTGAGGGTGGGCTACACCTTC. Translated: CASSLLRVGYTF.